Below, 26 T cell receptor beta chains from the same sample are listed, as sequenced in a study of response to subunit inactivated influenza vaccine. In TCRdb, the RT-PCR reads were re-called with MiXCR into one record per CDR3 protein. The sample lists about 520,000 distinct CDR3 sequences, around 25% seen once, with less than 2.5% in the top ten. Sequenced material: CD4+ T cells sorted from PBMCs, taken roughly 5 days after vaccination. The receptor set was obtained from a middle-aged man who received an inactivated influenza vaccine.

This clonotype was found a few times. The chain employs TRBV20-1 and TRBJ2-6; D call uncertain. The CDR3 spans 14 residues. Germline loops: CDR1 DFQATT, CDR2 SNEGSKA (reference sequence). Trimming cost V 5 bases and J 3 bases, with 11 bases left between them. Here the CDR3 reads CSAPNAGGANVLTF. CDR3 coding DNA: TGCAGTGCTCCCAACGCCGGTGGGGCCAACGTCCTGACTTTC.

This clonotype was found a few times. The chain couples TRBV7-6 to TRBJ1-1; 7 positions match TRBD1. CDR1 is SGHVS, CDR2 FNYEAQ, per germline. The CDR3 extends over 17 amino acids. Trimming cost V 0 bases and J 1 base; bases outside gene matches: 8. In nucleotides, the CDR3 is TGTGCCAGCAGCTTAGCCGCGAGGGGGCTGGGGAACACTGAAGCTTTCTTT. It yields the protein CASSLAARGLGNTEAFF.

The gene calls are TRBV15 and TRBJ2-2; D not certain. The CDR3 contains 13 residues. The germline gives CDR1 LNHNV, CDR2 YYDKDF (reference sequence). V was shortened by 5 bases and J by 2 bases, with 6 bases between the two germline ends. Written as DNA, the CDR3 is TGTGCCACCAGCTTAGACAACACCGGGGAGCTGTTTTTT. Amino acids: CATSLDNTGELFF. The full variable domain, with the rest looked up from reference TRBV15 and TRBJ2-2, is DAMVIQNPRYQVTQFGKPVTLSCSQTLNHNVMYWYQQKSSQAPKLLFHYYDKDFNNEADTPDNFQSRRPNTSFCFLDIRSPGLGDTAMYLCATSLDNTGELFFGEGSRLTVL.

This chain uses TRBV12-5 with TRBJ2-1, with D unresolved. CDR1 is LGHNT and CDR2 is FRNRAP in the germline V gene. Trimming removed 4 bases from V and 6 bases from J, with 4 bases in between. The CDR3 runs to 11 residues. The CDR3 here is CASGSLNEQFF. The CDR3 nucleotides read TGTGCTAGTGGTTCCCTCAATGAGCAGTTCTTC. The variable domain in full, completed from reference TRBV12-5 and TRBJ2-1, reads DARVTQTPRHKVTEMGQEVTMRCQPILGHNTVFWYRQTMMQGLELLAYFRNRAPLDDSGMPKDRFSAEMPDATLATLKIQPSEPRDSAVYFCASGSLNEQFFGPGTRLTVL.

Concerning this clonotype itself: The CDR3 ends on some other residue instead of the conserved phenylalanine or tryptophan, so this is likely a read error. This sequence joins TRBV2 and TRBJ2-6; no clear D gene. CDR1 is SNHLY and CDR2 is FYNNEI in the germline V gene. Trimming pared 3 bases from V and 0 bases from J, leaving 24 bases between. This CDR3 is built from 21 residues. CDR3 sequence reads: CASSDWSAHSVGFSGANVLTL. As DNA, the CDR3 is TGTGCCAGCAGTGATTGGTCAGCTCATTCGGTCGGGTTCTCTGGGGCCAACGTCCTGACTTTA.

This clonotype has only a few counts. The chain links TRBV20-1 to TRBJ2-5; no reliable D call. The CDR3 has 14 amino acids. The V gene lost 2 bases and the J gene lost 4 bases, with 14 bases spanning the gap. Germline-derived CDR1 and CDR2 are DFQATT and SNEGSKA (reference sequence). The CDR3, as DNA: TGCAGTGCTAGACGCATACAAGGACGAGAGACCCAGTACTTC. Its translation: CSARRIQGRETQYF.

The chain is built from TRBV29-1 and TRBJ2-1; D is possibly TRBD2 (6 bases). V dropped 5 bases and J dropped 6 bases, with 17 bases sitting between them. The CDR3 is 14 amino acids. The germline V gene encodes CDR1 SQVTM and CDR2 ANQGSEA. CDR3 region: CSVIGTLRGNEQFF. CDR3 in DNA: TGCAGCGTTATCGGGACTCTTAGAGGCAATGAGCAGTTCTTC.

This clonotype showed up just a few times. The rearrangement joins TRBV4-2 to TRBJ1-5; 8 nucleotides match TRBD1. Trimming removed 0 bases from V and 4 bases from J; junction bases left unmatched: 2. The CDR3 sequence is 15 residues long. Germline values: CDR1 LGHNA, CDR2 YNFKEQ. CDR3 in DNA: TGTGCCAGCAGCCAAGACAGGGGGCCGAATCAGCCCCAGCATTTT. It yields the protein CASSQDRGPNQPQHF.

V usage is TRBV5-1 and J usage is TRBJ2-1; D is unresolved. The CDR3 runs 12 residues. Germline V gene lookup returns CDR1 SGHRS and CDR2 YFSETQ. Trimming took off 5 bases at V and 15 bases at J, with 18 bases between the two ends. The chain's CDR3 is CASSPDQSIRFF. For the CDR3, the DNA is TGCGCCAGCAGTCCCGACCAATCGATACGGTTCTTC.

This rearrangement joins TRBV7-8 to TRBJ2-3; D gene uncertain. Looked up from germline, CDR1 is SGHVS and CDR2 is FQNEAQ. The CDR3 runs to 13 residues. The V end was cut by 1 base, the J end by 5 bases, with 7 bases between. CDR3 nucleotide sequence: TGTGCCAGCAGCTTAGGTTGGGGAGATACGCAGTATTTT. Its translation: CASSLGWGDTQYF.

This clonotype was found a few times. The chain couples TRBV5-1 to TRBJ2-7; D is uncertain. From germline, CDR1 is SGHRS and CDR2 YFSETQ. V was clipped by 0 bases and J by 2 bases, with 15 bases between them. This CDR3 spans 16 amino acids. The CDR3 is CASSLEPFGSAYEQYF. The CDR3 bases are TGCGCCAGCAGCTTGGAACCATTTGGGTCCGCCTACGAGCAGTACTTC.

This clonotype was seen only a few times. The chain uses TRBV12-3 or TRBV12-4 and TRBJ2-3, with D possibly being TRBD1 (8 bases). The CDR3 covers 21 residues. Trimming shortened V by 0 bases and J by 4 bases, and 29 bases separated the two germline ends. CDR3: CASSLAFHSSLGQGGSDTQYF. As DNA, the CDR3 is TGTGCCAGCAGTTTAGCGTTCCATTCGTCCCTTGGACAGGGAGGGTCAGATACGCAGTATTTT.

This rearrangement joins TRBV9 to TRBJ2-3; no definite D call. There are 14 residues in the CDR3. In germline, CDR1 is SGDLS, CDR2 YYNGEE. Trimming took 3 bases from V and 4 from J, leaving 12 bases between them. In nucleotides, the CDR3 is TGTGCCAGCAGCGCACAGATAGGTGCAGATACGCAGTATTTT. Protein product: CASSAQIGADTQYF.

This clonotype was found a few times. This chain joins TRBV5-6 and TRBJ1-6; 7 bases fit TRBD1. The CDR3 is 13 amino acids. Germline lookup yields CDR1 SGHDT and CDR2 YYEEEE. With 4 bases clipped from V and 9 bases from J, the junction kept 4 bases outside the gene matches. The CDR3 sequence: CASSAYRGSPLHF. DNA for the CDR3: TGTGCCAGCAGCGCTTACAGGGGTTCACCCCTCCACTTT.

The CDR3 bases are TGTGCCAGCAGTGACCAGGACCGGAATTCACCCCTCCACTTT. Amino acids: CASSDQDRNSPLHF. This chain connects TRBV6-4 to TRBJ1-6, with unresolved D. CDR3 length: 14 residues. Germline loops: CDR1 MRHNA, CDR2 SNTAGT. The germline V and J ends were trimmed by 2 bases and 7 bases, with 9 bases remaining between them.

The V call is TRBV15, the J call TRBJ2-1, with D unresolved. The CDR3 totals 13 residues. CDR1 is LNHNV and CDR2 is YYDKDF in the germline V gene (reference sequence). Trimming removed 0 bases at V and 9 bases at J, with 9 bases between. The CDR3 sequence: CATSRDRESEQFF. In nucleotides, the CDR3 is TGTGCCACCAGCAGAGACCGAGAAAGTGAGCAGTTCTTC.

Only a few counts were recorded for this clonotype. The chain recombines TRBV6-1 with TRBJ2-1, with D possibly TRBD2 on 7 matching bases. V lost 10 bases and J lost 2, with 15 bases in between. CDR3 length equals 14 residues. In germline, CDR1 is MNHNS, CDR2 SASEGT. The CDR3 reads CAIGGGGPYNEQFF. The CDR3 bases are TGTGCCATCGGTGGCGGGGGCCCCTACAATGAGCAGTTCTTC.

The chain joins TRBV11-2 to TRBJ2-2; D is possibly TRBD1 (5 bases). The CDR3 spans 14 residues. Trimming removed 5 bases at V and 5 bases at J, with 12 bases between. The V gene's germline CDR1 is SGHAT and CDR2 FQNNGV. The chain's CDR3 is CASSGRQRTGELFF. The CDR3 nucleotides are TGTGCCAGCAGCGGACGACAGAGAACCGGGGAGCTGTTTTTT.

J is TRBJ2-3 and V is TRBV20-1; D gene ambiguous. V was clipped by 6 bases and J by 8 bases, with 12 bases between them. CDR1 is DFQATT and CDR2 is SNEGSKA in the germline V gene (reference sequence). This CDR3 contains 11 residues. The CDR3 loop reads CSAPETGTQYF. The CDR3 DNA sequence: TGCAGTGCCCCAGAGACGGGTACGCAGTATTTT.

The sample holds a few counts of this clonotype. CDR3 sequence (DNA): TGTGCCAGCAGTGGGGGGTCCGGGACAGGCACAGATACGCAGTATTTT. It encodes CASSGGSGTGTDTQYF. This chain links TRBV2 with TRBJ2-3; TRBD1 matches 7 bases. V trimming: 4 bases; J trimming: 1 base; junction bases outside the gene matches: 8. CDR1 and CDR2 from the germline V gene are SNHLY and FYNNEI. The length of the CDR3 is 16 residues.

This clonotype has a handful of counts. This chain uses TRBV5-1 with TRBJ2-1; 13 nucleotides line up with TRBD2. V shed 5 bases, J shed 7 bases, and the junction held 9 bases outside the gene matches. CDR3 length: 16 residues. The germline V gene encodes CDR1 SGHRS and CDR2 YFSETQ. DNA for the CDR3: TGCGCCAGCAGTTGGACTAGCGGGGGTTCGCGGAATGAGCAGTTCTTC. Protein product: CASSWTSGGSRNEQFF.

In this sample, this clonotype turned up many times. The chain joins TRBV7-9 to TRBJ1-2; D is ambiguous. The V end lost 2 bases, the J end lost 6 bases, and 10 bases lay between the germline ends. This CDR3 is built from 13 residues. Per germline, CDR1 SEHNR and CDR2 FQNEAQ (reference sequence). CDR3 sequence (DNA): TGTGCCAGCAGCTTACCCCGAAGGGATGGCTACACCTTC. Its protein is CASSLPRRDGYTF.

This clonotype has only a few counts. This chain connects TRBV9 to TRBJ2-3, with TRBD2 matching over 9 bases. The germline V gene encodes CDR1 SGDLS and CDR2 YYNGEE. The junction had 9 bases not matched to a gene; V was cut back by 4 bases and J by 6 bases. The CDR3 totals 15 residues. CDR3 protein: CASSPSAGGLDTQYF. Written as DNA, the CDR3 is TGTGCCAGCAGCCCATCAGCGGGGGGCTTGGATACGCAGTATTTT.

This rearrangement joins TRBV14 to TRBJ1-6, with TRBD1 matching 7 bases. From germline, CDR1 is SGHDN and CDR2 FVKESK. V dropped 0 bases and J dropped 6; count of bases not matched to a gene: 5. The CDR3 sequence is 16 residues long. CDR3 sequence (DNA): TGTGCCAGCAGCCAAGATCGGGGACAGATTAATTCACCCCTCCACTTT. Protein product: CASSQDRGQINSPLHF.

The table lists this clonotype with a count of one. The chain combines TRBV7-9 with TRBJ2-7; 10 bases are a match to TRBD1. Trimming removed 6 bases from V and 2 bases from J; junction bases left unmatched: 4. The CDR3 contains 14 residues. Germline V gene data show CDR1 as SEHNR and CDR2 as FQNEAQ (reference sequence). In nucleotides, the CDR3 is TGTGCCAGCAGGGCGGGACAGGGGACCTACGAGCAGTACTTC. Its translation: CASRAGQGTYEQYF.

The chain employs TRBV28 and TRBJ2-1, with 14 nucleotides matching TRBD2. Germline V gene lookup returns CDR1 MDHEN and CDR2 SYDVKM. The CDR3 loop spans 14 amino acids. J lost 12 bases, V lost 3 bases, and 4 bases had no gene match. As DNA, the CDR3 is TGTGCCAGCAGTTTGACTAGCGGGAGGGCCCGGCAGTTCTTC. It specifies CASSLTSGRARQFF.